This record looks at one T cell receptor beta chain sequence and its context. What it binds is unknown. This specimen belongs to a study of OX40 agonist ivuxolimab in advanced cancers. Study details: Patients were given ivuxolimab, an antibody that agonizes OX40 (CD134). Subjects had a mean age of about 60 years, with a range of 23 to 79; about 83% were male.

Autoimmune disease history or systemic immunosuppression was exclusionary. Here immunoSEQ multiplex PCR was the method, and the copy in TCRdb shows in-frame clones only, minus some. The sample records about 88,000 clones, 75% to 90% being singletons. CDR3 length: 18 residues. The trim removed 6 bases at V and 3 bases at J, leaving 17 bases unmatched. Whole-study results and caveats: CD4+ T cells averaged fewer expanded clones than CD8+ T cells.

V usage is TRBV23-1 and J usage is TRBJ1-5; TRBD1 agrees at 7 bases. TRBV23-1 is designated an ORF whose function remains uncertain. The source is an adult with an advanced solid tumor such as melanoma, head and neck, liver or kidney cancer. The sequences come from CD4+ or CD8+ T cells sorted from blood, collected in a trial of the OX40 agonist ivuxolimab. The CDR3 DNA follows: TGCGCCAGCAGCCGCGCCGTCCCCCGGGACAGCCACAATCAGCCCCAGCATTTT. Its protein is CASSRAVPRDSHNQPQHF.